These 2 T cell receptor beta chains came from one sample sequenced in a study of T cells in Graves' hyperthyroidism and ophthalmopathy. Amplified TCR beta CDR3 regions came from RNA transcripts. The study used the HTBI primer set for a first-round RT-PCR of the TCR CDR3. TCRdb redid the calling of the multiplex PCR reads with MiXCR, one entry per CDR3 protein. The profile covers fewer than 650,000 distinct CDR3 sequences, with 46% appearing a single time and about two fifths taken by the ten largest. The sequenced sample consisted of peripheral blood or thyroid tissue (not recorded which). All receptors come from an adult woman with Graves' disease, either hyperthyroidism or ophthalmopathy (not recorded which).

This clonotype has just a few counts. The junction shows a germline mismatch at one end, possibly a read error. The rearrangement joins TRBV10-3 to TRBJ2-5; a weak D match, TRBD1 (6 bases). Germline-derived CDR1 and CDR2 are ENHRY and SYGVKD. The CDR3 extends over 9 amino acids. The CDR3 sequence: CAIRGHQNF. The CDR3 DNA sequence: TGTGCCATCAGGGGACACCAGAACTTC.

This clonotype showed up just a few times. The chain has TRBV24-1 and TRBJ2-5; TRBD1 aligns across 7 bases. V was pared by 2 bases and J by 4 bases, with 3 bases of the junction left unmatched. Germline V gene lookup returns CDR1 KGHDR and CDR2 SFDVKD. This CDR3 has 14 amino acids. CDR3 in amino acids: CATSDSTGVETQYF. CDR3 DNA sequence: TGTGCCACCAGTGATTCAACAGGGGTAGAGACCCAGTACTTC.